The clone carrying this T cell receptor (beta chain) has only a few counts. The antigen is undetermined. The V gene's germline CDR1 is LNHNV and CDR2 YYDKDF (reference sequence). V was pared by 7 bases and J by 6 bases, with 13 bases between. This CDR3 has 14 residues. Each CDR3 protein is one row after TCRdb ran MiXCR on the 5' RACE reads. The table shows 1.5 million to 2 million distinct CDR3 sequences, with about 32% occurring only once. This sample is part of a study of identical twins. The study's findings and limits: Weaker excess twin sharing was observed in beta out-of-frame sequences. Twin sharing of out-of-frame TCR alpha was underestimated by models in monozygotic pairs. Cross-sectional statistics underpinned the conclusions; the same donors were not followed.

The chain is built from TRBV15 and TRBJ1-6, with D tentatively TRBD1 (6 bases). This receptor was obtained from a newborn girl in good health. The sample comprised cord blood. The CDR3 sequence: CATTPDSFNSPLHF. CDR3 bases: TGTGCCACCACCCCGGACAGCTTTAATTCACCCCTCCACTTT.